This T cell receptor beta chain was obtained from a study of T cells after yellow fever vaccination. Conversion of TCR transcripts into cDNA relied on 5'RACE template switching, which added a universal primer site and UMIs. Via MiXCR, TCRdb re-called the 5' RACE reads, giving one row per CDR3 protein. Of around 330,000 distinct CDR3 sequences in the sample, approximately 3.8% were seen once. The germline CDR1 and CDR2 sequences are SGHTA and FQGNSA. CDR3 length: 12 residues. V was cut by 4 bases and J by 7 bases, with 8 bases left in between. The gene calls are TRBV7-2 and TRBJ1-5; D perhaps matches TRBD1 (5 bases). The sequences come from PBMCs, collected on the day of the yellow fever booster vaccination. This receptor was obtained from a man aged 18 to 29 who received the YFV17D yellow fever vaccine. The CDR3 DNA reads TGTGCCAGCAGCTGGGGGAAGCAGCCCCAGCATTTT. Protein sequence: CASSWGKQPQHF.